Following are 30 T cell receptor beta chains from one sample sequenced in a study of radiotherapy plus CTLA-4 blockade in lung cancer. Method: immunoSEQ multiplex PCR; TCRdb's copy keeps in-frame clones and lacks some. This table has around 65,000 clones, 70% to 85% appearing once. This specimen consisted of peripheral blood, obtained from a patient treated with radiotherapy plus ipilimumab. Receptors originate from a human donor with non-small cell lung cancer who had a complete response to radiotherapy plus ipilimumab.

This chain uses TRBV10-3 with TRBJ2-7, with a possible D match to TRBD1 (6 bases). Germline assignment: CDR1 ENHRY and CDR2 SYGVKD. The CDR3 sequence is 15 residues long. V shed 3 bases and J shed 0 bases, with 12 bases lying between them. The DNA of the CDR3 is TGTGCCATCAGTGACCATACAGGGAGCTCCTACGAGCAGTACTTC. Translated: CAISDHTGSSYEQYF.

This clone appeared once. V usage is TRBV5-4 and J usage is TRBJ2-3; unclear D gene. CDR1 is SGHNT, CDR2 YYREEE, per germline (reference sequence). The CDR3 is 14 residues long. Trimming shortened V by 4 bases and J by 5 bases, and 14 bases separated the two germline ends. CDR3 in amino acids: CASSLPGNRDTQYF. The CDR3 DNA reads TGTGCCAGCAGCCTGCCTGGGAATCGAGATACGCAGTATTTT.

As for this clone: The junction differs from germline at one of its ends, possibly a read error. This chain connects TRBV7-7 to TRBJ2-1, with D uncertain. CDR3 length equals 15 residues. The germline gives CDR1 SSHAT, CDR2 FNYEAQ (reference sequence). The CDR3 region has the DNA TGTGCTAGCAGCTTAACGGCGGCAACCTACAATGAGCAGTTCTTC. The encoded protein is CASSLTAATYNEQFF.

This clone was seen a few times. The chain has TRBV2 and TRBJ1-3; D is uncertain. Germline V CDR1 and CDR2: SNHLY, FYNNEI. The ends were cut back, 1 base at V and 6 bases at J, with 4 bases in the middle. The CDR3 is made up of 12 amino acids. The CDR3 DNA follows: TGTGCCAGCAGTGAAGATGAAAACACCATATATTTT. It translates to CASSEDENTIYF.

V is TRBV18 and J is TRBJ1-1; D is unresolved. Trimming shortened V by 7 bases and J by 0 bases, and 9 bases separated the two germline ends. The CDR3 length is 13 residues. The germline V gene has CDR1 KGHSH and CDR2 LQKENI. The CDR3, as DNA: TGTGCCAGCTTAGGACCGATGAACACTGAAGCTTTCTTT. It translates to CASLGPMNTEAFF.

The chain has TRBV6-5 and TRBJ2-1; no clear D gene. V lost 0 bases, J lost 6 bases, and 6 bases lay in between. Germline-derived CDR1 and CDR2 are MNHEY and SVGAGI. This CDR3 comprises 13 residues. Written as DNA, the CDR3 is TGTGCCAGCAGTTACTCGGATGTCAATGAGCAGTTCTTC. Residues: CASSYSDVNEQFF.

This chain joins TRBV18 and TRBJ1-5; D is unclear. This CDR3 region has 14 residues. From germline, CDR1 is KGHSH and CDR2 LQKENI. V lost 3 bases, J lost 0 bases, and 6 bases lay in between. The CDR3 protein is CASSPSVSNQPQHF. CDR3 DNA sequence: TGTGCCAGCTCACCCTCAGTTAGCAATCAGCCCCAGCATTTT.

This clone appeared once. The gene calls are TRBV15 and TRBJ2-1; D gene uncertain. This CDR3 region has 16 residues. The V gene lost 1 base and the J gene lost 0 bases, with 10 bases spanning the gap. CDR1 is LNHNV and CDR2 is YYDKDF in the germline V gene (reference sequence). The CDR3 nucleotides are TGTGCCACCAGCAGAGGTGGCAGAACCTCCTACAATGAGCAGTTCTTC. This sequence encodes CATSRGGRTSYNEQFF.

J is TRBJ1-1 and V is TRBV11-3, with D unresolved. Trimming pared 1 base from V and 11 bases from J, leaving 8 bases between. Germline V gives CDR1 SGHNT, CDR2 YENEEA. The CDR3 length is 11 residues. CDR3 sequence reads: CASSLGGSAFF. Here the CDR3 DNA reads TGTGCCAGCAGCTTAGGGGGATCCGCTTTCTTT.

The rearrangement joins TRBV5-1 to TRBJ2-4; D might be TRBD2 (5 bases). V lost 6 bases and J lost 0, with 10 bases in between. Per germline, CDR1 SGHRS and CDR2 YFSETQ. CDR3 length equals 14 residues. The CDR3 nucleotides are TGCGCCAGCACAGTCGGACTAGCCAAAAACATTCAGTACTTC. This codes for CASTVGLAKNIQYF. The full variable domain, rest sourced from reference TRBV5-1 and TRBJ2-4, is KAGVTQTPRYLIKTRGQQVTLSCSPISGHRSVSWYQQTPGQGLQFLFEYFSETQRNKGNFPGRFSGRQFSNSRSEMNVSTLELGDSALYLCASTVGLAKNIQYFGAGTRLSVL.

The V and J genes are TRBV10-1 and TRBJ2-2; the match to TRBD1 covers 8 bases. V lost 3 bases and J lost 5; bases outside the gene matches: 8. This CDR3 is built from 16 residues. Germline CDR1 is WNHNN and CDR2 is SYGVQD (reference sequence). The CDR3 here is CASSESGTGRTGELFF. The CDR3, as DNA: TGCGCCAGCAGTGAAAGTGGGACAGGTCGAACCGGGGAGCTGTTTTTT.

The V and J genes are TRBV2 and TRBJ2-7; 7 bases map to TRBD1. CDR3 length equals 15 residues. The junction had 4 bases not matched to a gene; V was cut back by 2 bases and J by 0 bases. CDR1 is SNHLY, CDR2 FYNNEI, per germline. The DNA for the CDR3 is TGTGCCAGCAGTGAAACAGGGGCTATCTCCTACGAGCAGTACTTC. The encoded protein is CASSETGAISYEQYF.

This clone was recorded only once. The chain is built from TRBV30 and TRBJ1-5; 9 positions agree with TRBD1. Per germline, CDR1 GTSNPN and CDR2 SVGIG (reference sequence). J lost 0 bases, V lost 3 bases, and 3 bases had no gene match. This CDR3 has 15 amino acids. The CDR3 nucleotides are TGTGCCTGGAGGGACAGGGGCTATAGCAATCAGCCCCAGCATTTT. The encoded protein is CAWRDRGYSNQPQHF.

This sequence joins TRBV9 and TRBJ1-4; D perhaps matches TRBD1 (5 bases). The CDR3 has 18 residues. V lost 1 base and J lost 6, with 22 bases in between. In germline, CDR1 is SGDLS, CDR2 YYNGEE. The chain's CDR3 is CASSVWGDGSLGDEKLFF. The CDR3 DNA sequence: TGTGCCAGCAGCGTATGGGGAGACGGGAGCCTGGGGGATGAAAAACTGTTTTTT.

V is TRBV30 and J is TRBJ2-1; no firm D call. V lost 6 bases and J 8 bases, leaving 17 bases between the germline ends. The CDR3 length is 13 residues. Germline loops: CDR1 GTSNPN, CDR2 SVGIG (reference sequence). The CDR3 DNA is TGTGCCTGCCCCACTATAGCTAGGGATGAGCAGTTCTTC. Its protein is CACPTIARDEQFF. The full variable domain, completed using reference TRBV30 and TRBJ2-1, is SQTIHQWPATLVQPVGSPLSLECTVEGTSNPNLYWYRQAAGRGLQLLFYSVGIGQISSEVPQNLSASRPQDRQFILSSKKLLLSDSGFYLCACPTIARDEQFFGPGTRLTVL.

This clone was seen a handful of times. The chain combines TRBV30 with TRBJ1-4, with no clear D. Germline-derived CDR1 and CDR2 are GTSNPN and SVGIG (reference sequence). The V end lost 4 bases, the J end lost 5 bases, and 14 bases lay between the germline ends. The CDR3 runs to 14 residues. This CDR3 is CAWNKRESNEKLFF. Written as DNA, the CDR3 is TGTGCCTGGAATAAAAGGGAATCGAATGAAAAACTGTTTTTT.

The chain joins TRBV27 to TRBJ2-7, with 7 bases fitting TRBD1. The CDR3 runs 14 residues. With 0 bases clipped from V and 7 bases from J, the junction kept 6 bases outside the gene matches. Germline CDR1 and CDR2: MNHEY and SMNVEV (reference sequence). For the CDR3, the DNA is TGTGCCAGCAGTTTATCAGAGGGGGCCTGGGAGCAGTACTTC. Amino acid sequence: CASSLSEGAWEQYF.

V usage is TRBV19 and J usage is TRBJ1-2, with D hard to call. Germline V gene lookup returns CDR1 LNHDA and CDR2 SQIVND (reference sequence). The V gene lost 4 bases and the J gene lost 0 bases, with 15 bases spanning the gap. The CDR3 length is 16 residues. As DNA, the CDR3 is TGTGCCAGTAGTAAAATTGCCCCGGCCTCTAACTATGGCTACACCTTC. This codes for CASSKIAPASNYGYTF.

The chain uses TRBV7-8 and TRBJ2-6; possibly TRBD1 or TRBD2 for D (5 bases each). V lost 3 bases and J lost 4, with 25 bases in between. The CDR3 contains 20 residues. Germline lookup yields CDR1 SGHVS and CDR2 FQNEAQ. For the CDR3, the DNA is TGTGCCAGCAGCTTTATCCTGGACACTTACGCCTCGGGAGGGGCCAACGTCCTGACTTTC. The encoded protein is CASSFILDTYASGGANVLTF.

The chain uses TRBV18 and TRBJ2-1; 9 nucleotides align to TRBD2. CDR3 length: 14 residues. CDR1 and CDR2 (germline): KGHSH, LQKENI. With V trimmed by 3 bases and J by 5 bases, 2 bases remained unmatched. Here the CDR3 reads CASSPASGNNEQFF. The CDR3 nucleotides are TGTGCCAGCTCACCGGCTAGCGGGAACAATGAGCAGTTCTTC.

This chain joins TRBV2 and TRBJ2-2; D may correspond to TRBD1 or TRBD2 (5 bases each). V was clipped by 8 bases and J by 7 bases, with 14 bases between them. The CDR3 runs to 13 residues. Looked up from germline, CDR1 is SNHLY and CDR2 is FYNNEI. CDR3 residues: CASQDRGVGELFF. Written as DNA, the CDR3 is TGTGCCAGCCAAGACCGAGGGGTCGGGGAGCTGTTTTTT.

The chain uses TRBV19 and TRBJ2-5; D not certain. Germline CDR1 is LNHDA and CDR2 is SQIVND (reference sequence). V dropped 6 bases and J dropped 3 bases, with 14 bases sitting between them. The CDR3 has 14 residues. In DNA form, the CDR3 reads TGTGCCAGTAGGGGCTTTGGTTCGGAAGAGACCCAGTACTTC. It yields the protein CASRGFGSEETQYF.

The rearrangement uses TRBV15 and TRBJ2-4; 7 bases line up with TRBD1. The CDR3 covers 16 residues. Germline values: CDR1 LNHNV, CDR2 YYDKDF (reference sequence). Trimming at V came to 5 bases and at J to 0 bases, leaving 7 bases not matched to a gene. CDR3 amino acids: CATSEGQTLAKNIQYF. Here the CDR3 DNA reads TGTGCCACCAGCGAGGGACAGACTTTAGCCAAAAACATTCAGTACTTC.

The V and J genes are TRBV6-5 and TRBJ2-6; no firm D call. The V and J ends lost 6 bases and 0 bases respectively, with 6 bases between them. CDR3 length equals 14 residues. CDR1 and CDR2 (germline): MNHEY, SVGAGI. The CDR3: CASRVLSGANVLTF. DNA of the CDR3: TGTGCCAGCAGAGTTCTCTCTGGGGCCAACGTCCTGACTTTC.

Within the sample, this clone is medium-sized. The J gene is TRBJ1-6, the V gene TRBV19; D ambiguous. V dropped 1 base and J dropped 8 bases, with 6 bases sitting between them. Per the germline V gene, CDR1 is LNHDA and CDR2 is SQIVND (reference sequence). The length of the CDR3 is 13 residues. As DNA, the CDR3 is TGTGCCAGTAGTATAGGGAGTGATTCACCCCTCCACTTT. Its translation is CASSIGSDSPLHF.

Only a few counts were recorded for this clone. The chain joins TRBV7-8 to TRBJ2-3; 7 bases line up with TRBD2. CDR3 size: 21 residues. Germline trimming cut 2 bases from V and 0 bases from J; bases unmatched to any gene: 20. Germline lookup yields CDR1 SGHVS and CDR2 FQNEAQ. The CDR3 DNA follows: TGTGCCAGCAGCTTAAATTTCCCCCGGTTGGCGAGCGGGACTAGCACAGATACGCAGTATTTT. It yields the protein CASSLNFPRLASGTSTDTQYF.

A few counts support this clone. The rearrangement links TRBV9 to TRBJ2-1; tentative D call: TRBD1 (6 bases). This CDR3 has 14 amino acids. Deletions cut 3 bases from V and 9 bases from J, with 16 bases between. Germline lookup yields CDR1 SGDLS and CDR2 YYNGEE. CDR3 sequence: CASSALTGGGEQFF. CDR3 nucleotide sequence: TGTGCCAGCAGCGCCTTGACAGGAGGAGGTGAGCAGTTCTTC.

CDR3: CASSESEGSRVEKLFF. CDR3 in DNA: TGCGCCAGCAGTGAGTCGGAGGGGTCGAGGGTTGAAAAACTGTTTTTT. The V gene is TRBV10-2, the J gene TRBJ1-4; perhaps TRBD1 as D (5 bases). Deletions cut 0 bases from V and 7 bases from J, with 15 bases between. From germline, CDR1 is WSHSY and CDR2 SAAADI. The CDR3 totals 16 residues.

The gene calls are TRBV6-5 and TRBJ1-4; the D gene is possibly TRBD1 (6 bases). V was pared by 7 bases and J by 7 bases, with 16 bases between. Germline V lookup: CDR1 MNHEY, CDR2 SVGAGI. CDR3 length: 14 amino acids. CDR3 DNA sequence: TGTGCCAGCAATTCAGGGAAACAGGGTGAAAAACTGTTTTTT. Its protein is CASNSGKQGEKLFF.

V usage is TRBV18 and J usage is TRBJ1-5, with unresolved D. Germline assignment: CDR1 KGHSH and CDR2 LQKENI. V lost 3 bases and J 4 bases, leaving 4 bases between the germline ends. The CDR3 runs 12 residues. The CDR3 coding sequence is TGTGCCAGCTCACCGACAAATCAGCCCCAGCATTTT. It translates to CASSPTNQPQHF.